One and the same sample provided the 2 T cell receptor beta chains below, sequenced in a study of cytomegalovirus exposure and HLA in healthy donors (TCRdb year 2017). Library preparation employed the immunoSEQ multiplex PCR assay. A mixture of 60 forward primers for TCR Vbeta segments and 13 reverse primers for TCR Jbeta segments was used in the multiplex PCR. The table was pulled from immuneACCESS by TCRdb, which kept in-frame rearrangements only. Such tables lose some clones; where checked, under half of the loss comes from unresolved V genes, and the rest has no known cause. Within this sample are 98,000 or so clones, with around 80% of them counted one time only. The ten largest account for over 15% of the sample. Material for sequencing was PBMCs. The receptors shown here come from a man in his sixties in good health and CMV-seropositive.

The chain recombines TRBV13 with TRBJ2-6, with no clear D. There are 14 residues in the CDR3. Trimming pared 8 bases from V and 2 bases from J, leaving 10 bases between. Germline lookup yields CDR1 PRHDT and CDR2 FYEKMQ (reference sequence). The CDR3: CASAHFTGANVLTF. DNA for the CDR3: TGTGCCAGCGCCCACTTTACTGGGGCCAACGTCCTGACTTTC.

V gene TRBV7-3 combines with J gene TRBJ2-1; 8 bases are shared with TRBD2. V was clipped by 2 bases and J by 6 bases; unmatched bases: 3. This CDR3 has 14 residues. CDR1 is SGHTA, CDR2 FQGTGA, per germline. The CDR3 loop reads CASSLAGGPNEQFF. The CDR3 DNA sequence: TGTGCCAGCAGCTTAGCGGGGGGCCCCAATGAGCAGTTCTTC. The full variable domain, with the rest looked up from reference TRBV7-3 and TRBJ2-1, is GAGVSQTPSNKVTEKGKYVELRCDPISGHTALYWYRQSLGQGPEFLIYFQGTGAADDSGLPNDRFFAVRPEGSVSTLKIQRTERGDSAVYLCASSLAGGPNEQFFGPGTRLTVL.